The rows below give T cell receptor beta chains drawn from one sample of a study of T cell repertoires in cytomegalovirus infection. These receptors lack a known antigen. TCRdb reprocessed the reads via MiXCR and lists one record per CDR3 protein. The sample consists of hundreds of thousands of distinct CDR3 sequences, about 42% of them appearing once. The sequences come from cultured PBMCs, collected from culture after CMV antigen stimulation. The receptors were gathered from a human donor in good health (CMV status not recorded). Some clones in this sample may be carry-over from other donors' samples. Each CDR3 is given with its conserved first and last residue.

>TRBJ2-5|TRBV7-9
CASSLPTRGRKTSRETQYF
>TRBJ2-4|TRBV7-2
CASNLGGGIQYF
>TRBJ1-3|TRBV10-3
CAISTWGSGNTIYF
>TRBJ1-1|TRBV6-1
CASSGGAANTEAFF
>TRBJ2-1|TRBV6-1
CASWVDPFVNEQFF
>TRBJ2-3|TRBV12-3/TRBV12-4
CASSRPFSTDTQYF
>TRBJ2-7|TRBV7-2
CASSGGRESNEQYF
>TRBJ2-5|TRBV27
CASSLLAAGETQYF
>TRBJ2-1|TRBV11-3
CASSLGGLRGGYNEQFF
>TRBJ2-5|TRBV2
CASSPLGTREETQYF
>TRBJ2-7|TRBV7-2
CASSRGSEQYF
>TRBJ1-2|TRBV20-1
CSARDPQPGPLLGYGYTF
>TRBJ1-5|TRBV10-3
CATDRGDNQPQHF
>TRBJ2-1|TRBV20-1
CSASTSGGYEQFF
>TRBJ2-7|TRBV4-1
CASSLGIRNEQYF
>TRBJ2-4|TRBV23-1
CASEKQTGVLAKNIQYF
>TRBJ1-1|TRBV12-3/TRBV12-4
CASSTDTEAFF
>TRBJ2-7|TRBV15
CATSSPPAGDEQYF
>TRBJ1-5|TRBV27
CASSLDRWGQPQHF
>TRBJ2-7|TRBV12-3/TRBV12-4
CASSLVWVLGTYEQYF
>TRBJ2-1|TRBV7-2
CASSLGWQGGPYNEQFF
>TRBJ2-3|TRBV7-2
CASHGGRGFTDTQYF
>TRBJ2-7|TRBV7-2
CASSLVLGNEQYF
>TRBJ2-3|TRBV6-1
CASSSQGGDTQYF
>TRBJ1-1|TRBV7-8
CASSGQSNTEAFF
>TRBJ2-1|TRBV11-2
CASSLNRITPSVGFF
>TRBJ1-2|TRBV7-8
CASSLDRQGPGYTF
>TRBJ1-3|TRBV7-9
CASSRPGGSGNTIYF
>TRBJ2-2|TRBV10-3
CAIRQSLAVNTGELFF
>TRBJ2-2|TRBV24-1
CATSDLSRDGELFF
>TRBJ2-1|TRBV30
CAWSAGVAGVNEQFF